Described below is a single T cell receptor beta chain sequence and its context. Trimming stripped 1 base from V and 4 bases from J, with 8 bases between. The germline V gene encodes CDR1 SGHTA and CDR2 FQGNSA. The CDR3 consists of 13 residues. The entry originates in a study of blood T cell repertoires in COVID-19. About the study: T cells, B-cell-depleted T cells, or PBMCs provided the cDNA or gDNA that served as material.

In the original processing: The authors estimated nucleated cell counts from reference gene primer amplification. The table came from immunoSEQ multiplex PCR; TCRdb's copy has only in-frame clones and leaves some out. The DNA was the basis for D and trimming; V, J and clone size are from that table. The table records 81,000 or so clones, about nine tenths of them present only once. Sequences were obtained from peripheral blood. The clonotype was recovered from a man aged 70 or older with active or convalescent COVID-19. The chain links TRBV7-2 to TRBJ2-7, with D perhaps TRBD2 (6 bases). For the CDR3, the DNA is TGTGCCAGCAGCTTAGTTCGGGGGTACGAGCAGTACTTC. This sequence encodes CASSLVRGYEQYF.